This T cell receptor (beta chain) appears in the sequencing data of a study of cytomegalovirus exposure and HLA in healthy donors. About this clone: Its antigen is as yet unknown.

This CDR3 is built from 14 residues. Germline-derived CDR1 and CDR2 are GTSNPN and SVGIG (reference sequence). The junction had 8 bases not matched to a gene; V was cut back by 1 base and J by 6 bases. Data came from immunoSEQ multiplex PCR; TCRdb stores just in-frame clones and leaves some out. Found here are 95,000 to 150,000 clones, 85% to 90% of them singletons; the top ten hold about 2.2%. Study observations and caveats: The listing of 150 to 200 TCR beta chains classed them as cytomegalovirus-associated. Most TCR sequences were seen very rarely across donors, but some public TCRs occurred in many.

Sequencing input: PBMCs. The chain joins TRBV30 to TRBJ2-7; 8 bases line up with TRBD1. This receptor was taken from a woman aged 25 to 39 in good health and CMV-seronegative. Here the CDR3 reads CAWSALQGVSEQYF. The CDR3 nucleotides read TGTGCCTGGAGTGCCCTACAGGGGGTTTCCGAGCAGTACTTC.